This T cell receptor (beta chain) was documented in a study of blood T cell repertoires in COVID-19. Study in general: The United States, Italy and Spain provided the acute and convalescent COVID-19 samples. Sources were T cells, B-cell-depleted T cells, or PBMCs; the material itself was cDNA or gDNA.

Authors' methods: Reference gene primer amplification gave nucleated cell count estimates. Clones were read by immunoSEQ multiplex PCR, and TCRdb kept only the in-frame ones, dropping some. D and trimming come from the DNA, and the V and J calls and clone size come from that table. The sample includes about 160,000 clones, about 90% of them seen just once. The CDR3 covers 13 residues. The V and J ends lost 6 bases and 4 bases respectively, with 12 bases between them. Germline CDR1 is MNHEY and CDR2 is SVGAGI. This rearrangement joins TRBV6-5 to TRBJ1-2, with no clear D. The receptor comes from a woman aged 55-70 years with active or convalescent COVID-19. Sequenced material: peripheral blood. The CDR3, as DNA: TGTGCCAGCAGCCCAGACGGAGCCTATGGCTACACCTTC. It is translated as CASSPDGAYGYTF.